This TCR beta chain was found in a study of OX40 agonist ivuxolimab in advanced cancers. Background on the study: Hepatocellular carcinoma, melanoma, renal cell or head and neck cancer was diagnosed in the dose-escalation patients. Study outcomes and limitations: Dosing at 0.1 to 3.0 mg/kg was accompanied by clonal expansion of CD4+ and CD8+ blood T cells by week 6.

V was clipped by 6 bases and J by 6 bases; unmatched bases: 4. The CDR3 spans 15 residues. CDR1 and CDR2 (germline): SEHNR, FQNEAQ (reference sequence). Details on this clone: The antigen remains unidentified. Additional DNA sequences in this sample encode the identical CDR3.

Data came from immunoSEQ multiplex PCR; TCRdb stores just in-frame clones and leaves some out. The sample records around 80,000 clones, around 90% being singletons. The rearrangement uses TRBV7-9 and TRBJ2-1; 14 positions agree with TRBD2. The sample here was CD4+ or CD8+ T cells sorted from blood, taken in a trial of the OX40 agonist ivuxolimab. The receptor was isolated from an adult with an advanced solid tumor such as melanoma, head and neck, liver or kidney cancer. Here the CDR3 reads CASSLGLAGVNEQFF. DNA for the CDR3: TGTGCCAGCAGTTTGGGACTAGCGGGAGTCAATGAGCAGTTCTTC.